The next 10 T cell receptor beta chains were all read from a single sample in a study of T cell responses to AZD1222 COVID-19 vaccine. Measured with immunoSEQ multiplex PCR; TCRdb has only the in-frame clones, and not every one. This table holds 140,000 to 150,000 clones, roughly 89% found once. The sample in question was peripheral blood, obtained 28 days after the second AZD1222 dose. The receptors derive from an adult who received the AZD1222 COVID-19 vaccine.

Written as DNA, the CDR3 is TGTGCCAGCAGTTCGGACGTTAGCTCCTACAATGAGCAGTTCTTC. This sequence encodes CASSSDVSSYNEQFF. The chain carries TRBV7-9 and TRBJ2-1; no clear D. CDR1 SEHNR and CDR2 FQNEAQ come from the germline V gene (reference sequence). V shed 6 bases and J shed 0 bases, with 12 bases lying between them. The CDR3 runs to 15 residues.

The genes are TRBV18 and TRBJ1-6; 8 bases line up with TRBD1. V was pared by 2 bases and J by 8 bases, with 8 bases of the junction left unmatched. Per the germline V gene, CDR1 is KGHSH and CDR2 is LQKENI. CDR3 length equals 16 residues. The CDR3 DNA sequence: TGTGCCAGCTCACCAGAGACAGGGGATTTGGATTCACCCCTCCACTTT. As protein: CASSPETGDLDSPLHF.

The chain couples TRBV4-3 to TRBJ1-2; D may be TRBD1 (5 bases). The CDR3 sequence is 11 residues long. CDR1 and CDR2 (germline): LGHNA, YSLEER. V was pared by 1 base and J by 10 bases, with 7 bases between. The CDR3 protein is CASSQGQFYTF. CDR3 sequence (DNA): TGCGCCAGCAGCCAAGGACAGTTCTACACCTTC.

This clone was seen a handful of times. The chain combines TRBV28 with TRBJ1-2; the match to TRBD1 covers 7 bases. Germline V lookup: CDR1 MDHEN, CDR2 SYDVKM. The CDR3 spans 13 residues. With 4 bases clipped from V and 7 bases from J, the junction kept 6 bases outside the gene matches. The CDR3 protein is CASSSGTEGGYTF. The CDR3, as DNA: TGTGCCAGCAGTTCCGGGACAGAAGGTGGCTACACCTTC.

The chain joins TRBV4-3 to TRBJ1-2; TRBD1 might be the D (5 bases). CDR1 and CDR2 from the germline V gene are LGHNA and YSLEER. This CDR3 is built from 15 residues. The V end lost 0 bases, the J end lost 2 bases, and 10 bases lay between the germline ends. The CDR3: CASSQEGVGNYGYTF. The CDR3, as DNA: TGCGCCAGCAGCCAAGAGGGGGTGGGGAACTATGGCTACACCTTC.

This chain connects TRBV2 to TRBJ1-1; perhaps TRBD1 as D (5 bases). Germline CDR1 is SNHLY and CDR2 is FYNNEI. The CDR3 totals 15 residues. Trimming took 1 base from V and 1 from J, leaving 10 bases between them. CDR3 bases: TGTGCCAGCAGTGAAGTGGCAGGGTGGAACACTGAAGCTTTCTTT. Translation gives CASSEVAGWNTEAFF.

The V gene is TRBV6-1, the J gene TRBJ2-7; the D gene is possibly TRBD2 (6 bases). The CDR3 spans 12 residues. Trimming left V 2 bases short and J 7 bases short, with 9 bases between. Germline V gene lookup returns CDR1 MNHNS and CDR2 SASEGT. DNA of the CDR3: TGTGCCAGCAGTGAACAGGAGGGGGAGCAGTACTTC. Its protein is CASSEQEGEQYF.

The rearrangement uses TRBV25-1 and TRBJ2-7, with D possibly being TRBD2 (5 bases). Germline CDR1 MGHDK, CDR2 SYGVNS. CDR3 length equals 13 residues. V was cut by 4 bases and J by 3 bases, with 10 bases left in between. The CDR3 is CASSARGNYEQYF. For the CDR3, the DNA is TGTGCCAGCAGTGCCCGAGGGAACTACGAGCAGTACTTC.

This chain's CDR3 is CASSEGPGGKLFF. The CDR3 DNA reads as TGTGCCAGTAGTGAGGGACCGGGGGGAAAACTGTTTTTT. This rearrangement joins TRBV19 to TRBJ1-4, with D perhaps matching TRBD1 (5 bases). Trimming shortened V by 5 bases and J by 10 bases, and 14 bases separated the two germline ends. Looked up from germline, CDR1 is LNHDA and CDR2 is SQIVND (reference sequence). This CDR3 contains 13 residues.

The CDR3 nucleotides read TGCAGCGTTGAAGATCGGGCGGACAGCTACACCTTC. Its protein is CSVEDRADSYTF. The chain links TRBV29-1 to TRBJ1-2, with D possibly TRBD1 on 5 matching bases. CDR1 and CDR2 (germline): SQVTM, ANQGSEA. The CDR3 contains 12 residues. Trimming pared 0 bases from V and 9 bases from J, leaving 11 bases between.